This paragraph reports one T cell receptor beta chain. The antigen is unknown. Assay used: immunoSEQ multiplex PCR; TCRdb lists only in-frame clones, some missing. This table holds about 28,000 clones, approximately 79% found once. Looked up from germline, CDR1 is SGHAT and CDR2 is FQNNGV. J lost 3 bases, V lost 4 bases, and 6 bases had no gene match. CDR3 length equals 14 residues. This record belongs to a study of high-grade serous ovarian cancer treatment subgroups. Background on the study: Each sample yielded on average roughly 8,200 unique TCR beta rearrangements from some 14,000 reads.

Study-level results: Different patients shared almost no repertoire; same-patient tumors shared roughly 0.095 to 0.85. CDR1 and CDR2 were left unanalyzed; analyses focused on CDR3. Higher neoantigen levels went with greater TCR clonal relatedness.

Tumor tissue was taken before any definitive surgery or chemotherapy was given. This rearrangement joins TRBV11-2 to TRBJ2-7, with 7 bases fitting TRBD2. The specimen was tumor tissue. The sequence was obtained from a human donor with high-grade serous ovarian cancer. The CDR3 reads CASSSNSGLYEQYF. The CDR3 coding sequence is TGTGCCAGCAGCTCGAATAGCGGGCTCTACGAGCAGTACTTC.